A selection of T cell receptor beta chains follows, all from one sample in a study of blood T cells in healthy people across ages. TCRdb re-derived calls from the 5' RACE reads in MiXCR, one entry per CDR3 protein. The profile covers about 1.8 million distinct CDR3 sequences, with just under 50% appearing a single time and roughly 2% taken by the ten largest. The sequencing sample was made of blood. These receptors all stem from a woman between 35 and 50 years old in good health. The CDR3 runs from the conserved cysteine through the conserved F or W. Each record gives: D gene, J gene, clone size, V gene, CDR3 DNA, CDR3 protein. D genes are given only for firm matches. Some rows have no size entry. The others give once, few or many, or a class for an expanded clone.

>TRBD1|TRBJ2-1|NA|TRBV5-1
TGCGCCAGCAGCTATCAGGGGGCGGTCAATGAGCAGTTCTTC
CASSYQGAVNEQFF
>TRBD2|TRBJ2-1|NA|TRBV15
TGTGCCACCAGCAGAGAGGGACTAGCGGGGGGCCCTCGTTCCTACAATGAGCAGTTCTTC
CATSREGLAGGPRSYNEQFF
>NA|TRBJ2-5|NA|TRBV5-1
TGCGCCAGCAGACCCAGGGGTGAGCAGTACTTC
CASRPRGEQYF
>NA|TRBJ1-1|many|TRBV12-3/TRBV12-4
TGCGCCAGCAGCTTACGGGGGACTGAAGCTTTCTTT
CASSLRGTEAFF
>NA|TRBJ1-5|few|TRBV29-1
TGCAGCGTGTCCGACTACAATCAGCCCCAGCATTTT
CSVSDYNQPQHF
>TRBD1|TRBJ2-7|NA|TRBV20-1
TGCAGTGCTGACCAGGGGGTAAGCTACGAGCAGTACTTC
CSADQGVSYEQYF
>NA|TRBJ2-1|NA|TRBV20-1
TGCAGTGCTAGTGGGGATAGCGCTTACAATGAGCAGTTCTTC
CSASGDSAYNEQFF
>TRBD2|TRBJ2-5|once|TRBV5-1
TGCGCCGGCAGCCCGGATTCTAGCGGTAAAGAGACCCAGTACTTC
CAGSPDSSGKETQYF
>NA|TRBJ2-1|NA|TRBV6-2/TRBV6-3
TGTGCCAGCAACGGGGCTAGCAACAATGAGCAGTTCTTC
CASNGASNNEQFF
>NA|TRBJ2-7|NA|TRBV6-5
TGTGCCAGCAGTTACTCTTCGGGGGCCGGTAGCTCCTACGAGCAGTACTTC
CASSYSSGAGSSYEQYF
>TRBD2|TRBJ2-7|NA|TRBV28
TGTGCCGGGCCAGGGATGAATGACATTGTGGGGACTAGCGGGAGGGCCTCCTACGAGCAGTACTTC
CAGPGMNDIVGTSGRASYEQYF
>TRBD2|TRBJ2-1|NA|TRBV7-2
TGTGCCAGCAGCCCCCAAGCGGGAGGGTTCTACAATGAGCAGTTCTTC
CASSPQAGGFYNEQFF
>TRBD2|TRBJ2-7|few|TRBV7-2
TGTGCCAGCCGGGGGGGGACTGGGTACGAGCAGTACTTC
CASRGGTGYEQYF
>NA|TRBJ2-3|few|TRBV5-1
TGCGCCAGCAGCTTGGACATCACTAGCACAGATACGCAGTATTTT
CASSLDITSTDTQYF